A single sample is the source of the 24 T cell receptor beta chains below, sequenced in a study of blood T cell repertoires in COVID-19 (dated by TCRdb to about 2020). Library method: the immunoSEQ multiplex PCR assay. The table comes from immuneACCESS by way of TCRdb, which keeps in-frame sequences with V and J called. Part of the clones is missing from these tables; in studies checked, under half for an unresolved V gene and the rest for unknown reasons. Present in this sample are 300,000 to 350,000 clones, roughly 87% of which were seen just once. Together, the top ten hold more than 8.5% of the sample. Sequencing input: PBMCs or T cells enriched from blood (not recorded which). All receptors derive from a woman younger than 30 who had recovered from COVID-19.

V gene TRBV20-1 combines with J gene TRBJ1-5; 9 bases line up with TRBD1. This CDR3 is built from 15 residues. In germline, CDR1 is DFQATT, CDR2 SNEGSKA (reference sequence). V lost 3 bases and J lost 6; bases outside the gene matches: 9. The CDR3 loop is CSASRGQGRSQPQHF. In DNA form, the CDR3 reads TGCAGTGCTAGTCGGGGACAGGGAAGGAGTCAGCCCCAGCATTTT.

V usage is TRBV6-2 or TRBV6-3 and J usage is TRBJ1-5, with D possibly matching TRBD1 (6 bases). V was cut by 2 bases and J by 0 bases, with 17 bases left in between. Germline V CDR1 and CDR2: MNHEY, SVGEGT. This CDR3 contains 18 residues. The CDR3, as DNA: TGTGCCAGCAGTTACCTCCGGGAACAGGGTCTTAGCAATCAGCCCCAGCATTTT. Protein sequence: CASSYLREQGLSNQPQHF.

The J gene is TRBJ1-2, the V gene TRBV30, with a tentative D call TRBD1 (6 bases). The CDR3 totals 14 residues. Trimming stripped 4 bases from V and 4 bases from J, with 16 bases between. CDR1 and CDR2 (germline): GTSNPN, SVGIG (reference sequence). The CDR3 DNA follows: TGTGCCTGGACCCCTTCAGGGGTGGGCTATGGCTACACCTTC. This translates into CAWTPSGVGYGYTF.

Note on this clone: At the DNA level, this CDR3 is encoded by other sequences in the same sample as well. The DNA of the CDR3 is TGTGCCACCAGCAGAACAGGGCCTTATGGCTACACCTTC. It codes for CATSRTGPYGYTF. The gene calls are TRBV15 and TRBJ1-2; D may be TRBD1 (6 bases). This CDR3 has 13 residues. V lost 2 bases to trimming and J lost 5 bases, with 9 bases between them. Germline CDR1 reads LNHNV; CDR2 reads YYDKDF (reference sequence).

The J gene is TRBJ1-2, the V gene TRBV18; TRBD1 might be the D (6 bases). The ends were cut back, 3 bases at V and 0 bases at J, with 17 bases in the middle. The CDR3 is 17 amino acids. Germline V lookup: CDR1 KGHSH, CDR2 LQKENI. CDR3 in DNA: TGTGCCAGCTCACCTTCAGCGGACAGTGCTTCTAACTATGGCTACACCTTC. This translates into CASSPSADSASNYGYTF.

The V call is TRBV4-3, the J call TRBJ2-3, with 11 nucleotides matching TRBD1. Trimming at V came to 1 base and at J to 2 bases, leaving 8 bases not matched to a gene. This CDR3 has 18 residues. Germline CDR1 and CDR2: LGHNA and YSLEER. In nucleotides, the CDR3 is TGCGCCAGCAGCCAAGGGGACAGGGGGTTGGGGCCCACAGATACGCAGTATTTT. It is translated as CASSQGDRGLGPTDTQYF.

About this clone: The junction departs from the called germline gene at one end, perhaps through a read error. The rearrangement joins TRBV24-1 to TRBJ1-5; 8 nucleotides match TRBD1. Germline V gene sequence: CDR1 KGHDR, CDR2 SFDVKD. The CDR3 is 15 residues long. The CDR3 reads CATSDEDRGSQPRHF. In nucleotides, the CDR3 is TGTGCCACCAGTGATGAAGACAGGGGAAGTCAGCCCCGGCATTTT.

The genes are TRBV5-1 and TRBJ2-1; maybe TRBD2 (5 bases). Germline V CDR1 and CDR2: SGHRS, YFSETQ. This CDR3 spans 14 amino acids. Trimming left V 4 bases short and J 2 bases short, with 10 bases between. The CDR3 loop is CASSPVRAYNEQFF. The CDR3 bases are TGCGCCAGCAGCCCCGTGAGGGCCTACAATGAGCAGTTCTTC.

Here the CDR3 reads CASSEAATPSDTSPLHF. The CDR3 coding sequence is TGTGCCAGCAGTGAAGCGGCAACACCGTCTGATACTTCACCCCTCCACTTT. V usage is TRBV6-1 and J usage is TRBJ1-6; D gene unclear. CDR1 and CDR2 (germline): MNHNS, SASEGT. Trimming removed 0 bases at V and 9 bases at J, with 18 bases between. The CDR3 consists of 17 residues.

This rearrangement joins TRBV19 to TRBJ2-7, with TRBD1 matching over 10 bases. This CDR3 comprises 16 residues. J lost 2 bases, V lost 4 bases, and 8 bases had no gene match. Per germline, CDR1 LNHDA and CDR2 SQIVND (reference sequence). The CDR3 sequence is CASSKYGQGGPYEQYF. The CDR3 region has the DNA TGTGCCAGTAGTAAATACGGACAGGGGGGGCCCTACGAGCAGTACTTC.

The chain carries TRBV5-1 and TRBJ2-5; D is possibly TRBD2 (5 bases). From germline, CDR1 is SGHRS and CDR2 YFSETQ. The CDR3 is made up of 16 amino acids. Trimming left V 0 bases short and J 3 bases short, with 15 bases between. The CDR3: CASSLGRGSGEETQYF. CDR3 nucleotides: TGCGCCAGCAGCTTGGGCCGAGGGTCCGGCGAAGAGACCCAGTACTTC.

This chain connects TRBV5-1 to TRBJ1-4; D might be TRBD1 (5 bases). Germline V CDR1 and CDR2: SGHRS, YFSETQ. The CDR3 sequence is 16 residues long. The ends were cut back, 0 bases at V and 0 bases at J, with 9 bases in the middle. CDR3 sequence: CASSLASGATNEKLFF. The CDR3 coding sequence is TGCGCCAGCAGCTTGGCCTCGGGGGCAACTAATGAAAAACTGTTTTTT.

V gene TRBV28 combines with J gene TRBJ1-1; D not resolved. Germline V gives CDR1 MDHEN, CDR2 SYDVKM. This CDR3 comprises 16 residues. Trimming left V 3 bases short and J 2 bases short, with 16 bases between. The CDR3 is CASSFNGGRINTEAFF. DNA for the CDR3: TGTGCCAGCAGTTTTAATGGAGGACGGATTAACACTGAAGCTTTCTTT.

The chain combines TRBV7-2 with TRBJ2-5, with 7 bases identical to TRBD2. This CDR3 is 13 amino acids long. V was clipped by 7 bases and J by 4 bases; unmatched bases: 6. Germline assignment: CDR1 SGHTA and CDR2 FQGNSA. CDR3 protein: CASNPAGVETQYF. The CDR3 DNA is TGTGCCAGCAACCCTGCGGGGGTAGAGACCCAGTACTTC.

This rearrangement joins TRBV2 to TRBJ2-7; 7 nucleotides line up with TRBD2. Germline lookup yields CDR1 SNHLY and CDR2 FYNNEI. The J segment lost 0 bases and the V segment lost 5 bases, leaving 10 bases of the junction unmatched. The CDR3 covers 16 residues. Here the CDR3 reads CASSPAGVKDSYEQYF. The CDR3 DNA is TGTGCCAGCAGTCCGGCGGGGGTAAAGGACTCCTACGAGCAGTACTTC.

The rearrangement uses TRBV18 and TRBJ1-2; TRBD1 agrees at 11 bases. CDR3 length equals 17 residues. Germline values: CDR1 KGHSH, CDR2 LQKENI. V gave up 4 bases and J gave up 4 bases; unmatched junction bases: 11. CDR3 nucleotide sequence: TGTGCCAGCTCACGTTCCGGGACAGGGGGTACGGGCTATGGCTACACCTTC. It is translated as CASSRSGTGGTGYGYTF.

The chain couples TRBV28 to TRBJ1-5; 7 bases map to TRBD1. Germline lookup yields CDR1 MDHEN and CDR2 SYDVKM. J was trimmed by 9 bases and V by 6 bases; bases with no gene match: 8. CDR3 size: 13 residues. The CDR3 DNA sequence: TGTGCCAGCAGACGACAGGGCGGCGGGCCCCAGCATTTT. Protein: CASRRQGGGPQHF.

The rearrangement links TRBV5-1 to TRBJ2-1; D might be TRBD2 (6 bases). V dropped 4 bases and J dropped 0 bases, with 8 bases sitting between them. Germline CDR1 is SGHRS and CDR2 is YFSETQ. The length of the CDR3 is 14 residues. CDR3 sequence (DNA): TGCGCCAGCAGCCAGCGGGTCTCCTACAATGAGCAGTTCTTC. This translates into CASSQRVSYNEQFF.

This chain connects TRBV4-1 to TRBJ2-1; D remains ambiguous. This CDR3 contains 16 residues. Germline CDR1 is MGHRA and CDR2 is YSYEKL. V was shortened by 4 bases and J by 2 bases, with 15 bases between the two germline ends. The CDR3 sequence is CASSPIARGTYNEQFF. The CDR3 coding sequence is TGCGCCAGCAGCCCCATAGCCCGTGGAACCTACAATGAGCAGTTCTTC.

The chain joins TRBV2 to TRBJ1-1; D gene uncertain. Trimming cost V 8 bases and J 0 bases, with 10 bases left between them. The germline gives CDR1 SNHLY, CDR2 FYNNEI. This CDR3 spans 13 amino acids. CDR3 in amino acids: CASGEEVNTEAFF. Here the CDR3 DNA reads TGTGCCAGCGGCGAGGAGGTGAACACTGAAGCTTTCTTT.

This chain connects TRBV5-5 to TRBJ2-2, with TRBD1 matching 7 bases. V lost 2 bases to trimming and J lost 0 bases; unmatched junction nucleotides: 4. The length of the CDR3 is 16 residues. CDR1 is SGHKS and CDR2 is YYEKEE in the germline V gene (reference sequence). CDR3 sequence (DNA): TGTGCCAGCAGCTTAGATCAGGGGGCGAACACCGGGGAGCTGTTTTTT. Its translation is CASSLDQGANTGELFF.

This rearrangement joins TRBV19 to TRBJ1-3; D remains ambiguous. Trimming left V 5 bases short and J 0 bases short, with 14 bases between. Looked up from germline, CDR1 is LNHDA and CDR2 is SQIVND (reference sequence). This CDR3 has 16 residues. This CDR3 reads CASSVRAGSSGNTIYF. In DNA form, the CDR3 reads TGTGCCAGTAGTGTACGAGCAGGTAGCTCTGGAAACACCATATATTTT.

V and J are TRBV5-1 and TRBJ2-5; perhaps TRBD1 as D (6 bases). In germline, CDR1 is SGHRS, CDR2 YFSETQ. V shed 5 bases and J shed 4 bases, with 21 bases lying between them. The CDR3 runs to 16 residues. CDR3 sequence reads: CASSHGTQGLLETQYF. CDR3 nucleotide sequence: TGCGCCAGCAGTCATGGGACACAAGGGTTGTTAGAGACCCAGTACTTC.

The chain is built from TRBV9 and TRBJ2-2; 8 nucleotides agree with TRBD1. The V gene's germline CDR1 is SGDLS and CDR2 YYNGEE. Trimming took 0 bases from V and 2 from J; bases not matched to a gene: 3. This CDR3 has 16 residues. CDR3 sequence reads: CASSVGTGYNTGELFF. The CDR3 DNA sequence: TGTGCCAGCAGCGTAGGGACAGGGTATAACACCGGGGAGCTGTTTTTT.